One TCR beta chain is described in this entry. The data stem from a study of blood T cell repertoires in COVID-19. The wider study: The United States, Italy and Spain were the sources of the acute and convalescent COVID-19 samples. The analysed material was cDNA or gDNA that came from T cells, B-cell-depleted T cells, or PBMCs.

V lost 6 bases and J lost 3, with 9 bases in between. This CDR3 spans 13 amino acids. Original methodology: Reference gene primer amplification yielded estimated nucleated cell counts. Assay: immunoSEQ multiplex PCR; the TCRdb copy retains only in-frame clones and omits some. The D gene and trimming were derived from the DNA, and the V and J assignments and clone size from that table. The data contain 90,000 or so clones, roughly 83% of them seen just once; the ten biggest clones take up 24%. Sequenced material: peripheral blood. This rearrangement joins TRBV12-3 or TRBV12-4 to TRBJ1-5; weak D call: TRBD1 (5 bases). The sequence derives from a human donor in a cohort sampled during active COVID-19. CDR3 sequence (DNA): TGTGCCAGCAGGGGACTCGTCAATCAGCCCCAGCATTTT. Translation: CASRGLVNQPQHF.